This TCR beta chain was recorded in a study of shared clonotypes between healthy human individuals. Of note for this clone: No antigen is known for it.

The study drew its donors from healthy HIV-negative adults without recent acute infections or vaccinations. Trimming cost V 6 bases and J 6 bases, with 11 bases left between them. This CDR3 is 13 amino acids long. CDR1 and CDR2 from the germline V gene are SGHDN and FVKESK. The study, taken as a whole, reports: Across four donors, naive CD4 shared approximately 4.5%, naive CD8 about 3.2%, memory CD4 2% to 2.5%, memory CD8 more than 0.35%. Relative to their counterparts shared across all four donors, non-shared clonotypes exhibited diminished generation probabilities.

The data were produced by immunoSEQ multiplex PCR, yet TCRdb's version contains in-frame clones alone and is incomplete. The sample has about 120,000 clones; about 63% are singletons. The source is a woman in her twenties or thirties in good health. The rearrangement uses TRBV14 and TRBJ2-2; D is possibly TRBD1 (5 bases). Sequenced input: memory CD8+ T cells sorted from blood. This sample's subset: CD45RO+ cells pooled with CCR7-negative TemRA cells. This CDR3 is CASRLIGAGELFF. The CDR3 DNA reads as TGTGCCAGCAGACTGATAGGGGCCGGGGAGCTGTTTTTT.